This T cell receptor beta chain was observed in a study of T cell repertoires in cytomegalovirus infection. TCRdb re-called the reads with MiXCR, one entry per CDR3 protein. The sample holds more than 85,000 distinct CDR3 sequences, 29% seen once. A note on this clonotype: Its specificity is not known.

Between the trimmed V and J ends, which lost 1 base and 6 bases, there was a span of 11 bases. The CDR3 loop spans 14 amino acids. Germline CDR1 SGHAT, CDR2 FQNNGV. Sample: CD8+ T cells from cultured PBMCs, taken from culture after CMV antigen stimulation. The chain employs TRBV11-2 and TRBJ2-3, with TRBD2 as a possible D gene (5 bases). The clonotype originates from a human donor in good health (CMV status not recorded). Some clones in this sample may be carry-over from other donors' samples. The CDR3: CASSLVRGGDTQYF. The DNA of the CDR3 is TGTGCCAGCAGCTTAGTCCGGGGTGGGGATACGCAGTATTTT.